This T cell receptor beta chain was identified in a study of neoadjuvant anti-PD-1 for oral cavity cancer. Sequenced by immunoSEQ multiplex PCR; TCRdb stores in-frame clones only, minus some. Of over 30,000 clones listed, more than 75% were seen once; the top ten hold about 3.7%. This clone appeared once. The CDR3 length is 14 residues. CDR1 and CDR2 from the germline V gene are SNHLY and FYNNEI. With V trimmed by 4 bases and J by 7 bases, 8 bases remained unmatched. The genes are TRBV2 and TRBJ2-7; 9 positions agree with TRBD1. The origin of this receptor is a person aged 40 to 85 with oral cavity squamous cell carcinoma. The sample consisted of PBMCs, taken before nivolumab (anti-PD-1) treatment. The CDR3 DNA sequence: TGTGCCAGCAGTGCAGAGACAGGGGGAAAGGAGCAGTACTTC. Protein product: CASSAETGGKEQYF. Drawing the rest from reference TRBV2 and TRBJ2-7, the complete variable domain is EPEVTQTPSHQVTQMGQEVILRCVPISNHLYFYWYRQILGQKVEFLVSFYNNEISEKSEIFDDQFSVERPDGSNFTLKIRSTKLEDSAMYFCASSAETGGKEQYFGPGTRLTVT.